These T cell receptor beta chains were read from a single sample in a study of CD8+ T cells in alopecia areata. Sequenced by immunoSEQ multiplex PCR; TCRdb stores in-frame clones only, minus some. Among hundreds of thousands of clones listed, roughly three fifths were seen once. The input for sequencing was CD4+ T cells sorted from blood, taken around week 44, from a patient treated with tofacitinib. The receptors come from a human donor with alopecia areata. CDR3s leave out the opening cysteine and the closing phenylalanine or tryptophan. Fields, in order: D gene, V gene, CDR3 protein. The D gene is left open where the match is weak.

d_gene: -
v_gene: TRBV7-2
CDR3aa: ASSPPGRDEQY

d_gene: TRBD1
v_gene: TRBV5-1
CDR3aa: ASSLAGKGGESF

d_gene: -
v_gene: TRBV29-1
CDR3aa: SVEHFSGGTDTQY

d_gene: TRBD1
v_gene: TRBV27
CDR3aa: ASRQTGGQSYEQY

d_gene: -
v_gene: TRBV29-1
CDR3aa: SVGGLPYEQY

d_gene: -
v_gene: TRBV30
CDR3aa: ACAARRRLDEKLF

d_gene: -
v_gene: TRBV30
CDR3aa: AWEPTGLGNGYT

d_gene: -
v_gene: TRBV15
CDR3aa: ATSREPPRNSDTQY

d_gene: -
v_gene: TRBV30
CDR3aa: AWSPRRDTEAF

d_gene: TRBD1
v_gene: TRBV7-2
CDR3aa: ASSLQPIGQANTEAF

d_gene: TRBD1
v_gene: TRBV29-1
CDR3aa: SVERDSRTTEAF

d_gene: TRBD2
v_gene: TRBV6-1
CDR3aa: ASNGLAGSNEQF

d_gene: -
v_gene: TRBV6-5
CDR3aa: ASSYSRTSFNEQY

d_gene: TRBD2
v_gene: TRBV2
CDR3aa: ASSLLGLAGANNEQF

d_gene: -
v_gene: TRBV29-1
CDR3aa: SVEDNYEQY

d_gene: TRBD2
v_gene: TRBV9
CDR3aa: ASSLAGGPYEQF

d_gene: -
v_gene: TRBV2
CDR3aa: ASSEFPPGTNTEAF

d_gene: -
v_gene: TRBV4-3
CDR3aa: ASSQGDGKGTEAF

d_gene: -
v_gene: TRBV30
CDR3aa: AWGAGNQPQH

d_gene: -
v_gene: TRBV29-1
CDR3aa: SVGRDTVMNTEAF

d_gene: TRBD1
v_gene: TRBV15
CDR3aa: ATSSHGQGESGYGYT

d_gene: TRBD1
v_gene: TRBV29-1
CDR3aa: SVQTGAQPQH

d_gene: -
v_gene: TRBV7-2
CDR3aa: ASSSPRGNNEQF

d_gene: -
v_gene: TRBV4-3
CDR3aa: ASSVGGTQETQY

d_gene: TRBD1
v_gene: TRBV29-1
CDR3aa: SVGTGGHQPQH

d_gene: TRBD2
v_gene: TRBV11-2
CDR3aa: ASSTQSGEAGELF

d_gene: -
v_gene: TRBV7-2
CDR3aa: ASSNSAGSNQPQH

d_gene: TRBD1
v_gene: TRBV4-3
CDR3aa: ASSQTGGETQY

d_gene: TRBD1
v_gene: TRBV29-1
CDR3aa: SVLGQGTYNEQF

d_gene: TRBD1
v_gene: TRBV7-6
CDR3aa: ASSLTGGNTGELF

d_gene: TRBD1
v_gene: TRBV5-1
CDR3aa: ASGDRVSYNEQF

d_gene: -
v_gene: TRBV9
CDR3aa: ASSVDGGDYGYT

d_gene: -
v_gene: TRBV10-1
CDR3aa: ASSHAGGTEAF

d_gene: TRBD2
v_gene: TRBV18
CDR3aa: ASSPPLAGMINTGELF

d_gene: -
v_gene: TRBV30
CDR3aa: AWSVNPGISGNTIY

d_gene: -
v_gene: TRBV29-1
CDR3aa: SVDGEYGYT

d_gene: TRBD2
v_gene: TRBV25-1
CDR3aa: ASRGLAGYTDTQY

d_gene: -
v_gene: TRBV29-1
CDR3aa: SVEPRVTDTQY

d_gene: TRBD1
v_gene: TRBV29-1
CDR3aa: SVTGQVSYNEQF

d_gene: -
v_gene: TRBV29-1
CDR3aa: SAGRLGDEQF

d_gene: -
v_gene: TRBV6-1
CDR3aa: ASSGSTGPSDIQY

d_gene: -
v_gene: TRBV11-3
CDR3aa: ASSLAGTDTQY

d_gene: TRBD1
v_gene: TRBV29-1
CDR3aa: SVLGQRMNTEAF

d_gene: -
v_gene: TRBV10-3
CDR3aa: AISERQQETQY

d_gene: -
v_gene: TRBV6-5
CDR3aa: ASSRQGPQHEQF

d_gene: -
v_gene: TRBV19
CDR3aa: ASRSADQPQH